This section outlines one T cell receptor beta chain sequence together with its context. Its antigen is undetermined. This sample is drawn from a study of cytomegalovirus exposure and HLA in healthy donors. As for the donors, each was a healthy bone marrow donor. Study-level findings and limits: Later analysis demonstrated an association between a missense DCLRE1C variant and TCR beta V- and J-gene trimming.

CDR3 length: 15 residues. The V and J ends lost 4 bases and 3 bases, in that order; junction bases with no gene match: 7. The V gene's germline CDR1 is LNHDA and CDR2 SQIVND (reference sequence). The PCR employed 60 Vbeta primers together with 13 Jbeta primers. The assay was immunoSEQ multiplex PCR, and TCRdb's table has in-frame clones only and misses some. Among 200,000 or so clones listed, more than 75% were seen once. This sequence joins TRBV19 and TRBJ2-7; 9 nucleotides agree with TRBD1. This receptor was identified in a woman between 50 and 59 years old in good health and CMV-seropositive. Specimen: PBMCs. The chain's CDR3 is CASSKPPGQGYEQYF. CDR3 coding DNA: TGTGCCAGTAGTAAACCCCCGGGACAGGGCTACGAGCAGTACTTC.